These 21 T cell receptor beta chains share one sample of origin, sequenced in a study of cytomegalovirus exposure and HLA in healthy donors. A multiplex PCR was run with 60 Vbeta primers and 13 Jbeta primers. Measured with immunoSEQ multiplex PCR; TCRdb has only the in-frame clones, and not every one. The sample yields more than 200,000 clones, 65% to 90% seen once. The sample taken for sequencing was PBMCs. These receptors were taken from a girl aged 10-17 years in good health and CMV-seronegative.

This clone was found a few times. V is TRBV28 and J is TRBJ1-5; D remains ambiguous. Deletions cut 1 base from V and 10 bases from J, with 14 bases between. This CDR3 region has 14 residues. Germline V lookup: CDR1 MDHEN, CDR2 SYDVKM. CDR3 DNA: TGTGCCAGCAGTTTATTTGTAGAATCTCAACCCCAGCATTTT. It specifies CASSLFVESQPQHF.

This chain links TRBV4-1 with TRBJ1-6; no clear D gene. Germline values: CDR1 MGHRA, CDR2 YSYEKL. Trimming left V 0 bases short and J 7 bases short, with 4 bases between. The CDR3 has 13 residues. CDR3 loop: CASSQDRNSPLHF. CDR3 DNA: TGCGCCAGCAGCCAAGACAGAAATTCACCCCTCCACTTT.

A remark on this clone: Likely a read error: the CDR3 ends without its conserved phenylalanine or tryptophan. This chain uses TRBV2 with TRBJ2-7; D perhaps matches TRBD1 (5 bases). Trimming removed 11 bases from V and 5 bases from J, with 7 bases in between. The CDR3 is made up of 9 amino acids. Per germline, CDR1 SNHLY and CDR2 FYNNEI. The CDR3 protein is CAGAHEQYL. For the CDR3, the DNA is TGTGCCGGGGCCCACGAGCAGTACCTC.

The genes are TRBV30 and TRBJ2-1; no clear D gene. Germline V gene data show CDR1 as GTSNPN and CDR2 as SVGIG (reference sequence). CDR3 length equals 14 residues. The V end lost 4 bases, the J end lost 2 bases, and 12 bases lay between the germline ends. The CDR3, as DNA: TGTGCCTGGACCCCTCGCGCCACCTACAATGAGCAGTTCTTC. Its protein is CAWTPRATYNEQFF.

The genes are TRBV5-6 and TRBJ2-5; D is unclear. The tail of the sequence fits TRBJ2-7 better, so the J call may be wrong. Germline CDR1 SGHDT, CDR2 YYEEEE. This CDR3 contains 14 residues. The CDR3 nucleotides are TGTGCCAGCAGCATCGGGTGGAGCTCCTACGAGCAGTACTTC. Protein sequence: CASSIGWSSYEQYF.

The chain carries TRBV6-1 and TRBJ2-1; weak D call: TRBD2 (7 bases). The V gene's germline CDR1 is MNHNS and CDR2 SASEGT. V lost 3 bases and J 6 bases, leaving 18 bases between the germline ends. The CDR3 is 16 residues long. CDR3 protein: CASSDIGGGPRNEQFF. The CDR3 coding sequence is TGTGCCAGCAGTGACATCGGCGGGGGCCCTCGCAATGAGCAGTTCTTC.

This clone has only one observation. The V gene is TRBV5-4, the J gene TRBJ1-2; 8 bases fit TRBD1. The junction had 7 bases not matched to a gene; V was cut back by 5 bases and J by 4 bases. Germline CDR1 and CDR2: SGHNT and YYREEE (reference sequence). The CDR3 consists of 14 residues. CDR3 protein: CASSFDRGTYGYTF. CDR3 bases: TGTGCCAGCAGTTTCGACAGGGGAACCTATGGCTACACCTTC.

The V and J genes are TRBV7-3 and TRBJ2-1; no definite D call. Trimming shortened V by 3 bases and J by 2 bases, and 11 bases separated the two germline ends. Germline CDR1 reads SGHTA; CDR2 reads FQGTGA. CDR3 length equals 15 residues. The CDR3: CASSLGPGPYNEQFF. The CDR3 DNA follows: TGTGCCAGCAGCTTGGGCCCCGGCCCCTACAATGAGCAGTTCTTC.

The chain couples TRBV6-5 to TRBJ1-1, with no clear D. Between the trimmed V and J ends, which lost 5 bases and 10 bases, there was a span of 11 bases. The CDR3 runs to 11 residues. Germline V gene lookup returns CDR1 MNHEY and CDR2 SVGAGI. CDR3 in amino acids: CASSEIPRAFF. The CDR3 DNA sequence: TGTGCCAGCAGTGAGATCCCGAGAGCTTTCTTT.

CDR3 sequence: CASSGGTVNQPQHF. The CDR3 DNA follows: TGTGCCAGCAGCGGCGGGACAGTTAATCAGCCCCAGCATTTT. This chain connects TRBV9 to TRBJ1-5; 7 nucleotides agree with TRBD1. Germline CDR1 is SGDLS and CDR2 is YYNGEE. This CDR3 is built from 14 residues. The V and J ends lost 3 bases and 4 bases, in that order; junction bases with no gene match: 4.

The chain is built from TRBV2 and TRBJ2-4; maybe TRBD2 (5 bases). Looked up from germline, CDR1 is SNHLY and CDR2 is FYNNEI. The CDR3 consists of 13 residues. V lost 11 bases and J 1 base, leaving 12 bases between the germline ends. CDR3 in DNA: TGTGCCGGAGTAGCGTCCGCCAAAAACATTCAGTACTTC. It is translated as CAGVASAKNIQYF.

This sequence joins TRBV6-5 and TRBJ1-3; D remains unclear. Germline-derived CDR1 and CDR2 are MNHEY and SVGAGI. V gave up 0 bases and J gave up 7 bases, with 10 bases separating them. There are 14 residues in the CDR3. The CDR3 nucleotides read TGTGCCAGCAGTTACTCTTTAAGGCGGAACACCATATATTTT. Its translation is CASSYSLRRNTIYF.

The rearrangement uses TRBV19 and TRBJ2-2; 11 nucleotides agree with TRBD1. The germline gives CDR1 LNHDA, CDR2 SQIVND (reference sequence). V lost 3 bases, J lost 5 bases, and 5 bases stayed unmatched. This CDR3 contains 16 residues. The CDR3 DNA reads TGTGCCAGTAGTATGGGGACAGGGGGAAGAACCGGGGAGCTGTTTTTT. Amino acid sequence: CASSMGTGGRTGELFF.

The chain recombines TRBV4-1 with TRBJ2-5, with no clear D. The assigned J gene may be wrong: the sequence end matches TRBJ2-7 better. The CDR3 extends over 13 amino acids. Germline V gene sequence: CDR1 MGHRA, CDR2 YSYEKL. The DNA for the CDR3 is TGCGCCAGCAGCCAAGGACCCTACTACGAGCAGTACTTC. Translated, it gives CASSQGPYYEQYF.

The V call is TRBV4-2, the J call TRBJ2-7; TRBD2 matches 7 bases. The CDR3 contains 16 residues. Per the germline V gene, CDR1 is LGHNA and CDR2 is YNFKEQ. The junction had 8 bases not matched to a gene; V was cut back by 0 bases and J by 3 bases. CDR3 DNA: TGTGCCAGCAGCCAAGAGGCTAGCGGAGCTAGCTACGAGCAGTACTTC. It codes for CASSQEASGASYEQYF.

V and J are TRBV28 and TRBJ1-1, with 7 positions matching TRBD1. Germline V gene lookup returns CDR1 MDHEN and CDR2 SYDVKM. The ends lost 7 bases at V and 0 bases at J; junction bases unmatched: 8. This CDR3 region has 15 residues. This CDR3 reads CASNIDREVNTEAFF. The CDR3, as DNA: TGTGCCAGCAACATTGACAGGGAAGTGAACACTGAAGCTTTCTTT.

The V and J genes are TRBV5-4 and TRBJ2-7, with 8 bases lining up with TRBD1. The CDR3 has 14 amino acids. Germline V lookup: CDR1 SGHNT, CDR2 YYREEE (reference sequence). V lost 1 base and J lost 1; bases outside the gene matches: 1. CDR3 sequence (DNA): TGTGCCAGCAGCTTGAGGGACAGGTCCTACGAGCAGTACTTC. It specifies CASSLRDRSYEQYF. The full variable domain, rest sourced from reference TRBV5-4 and TRBJ2-7, is ETGVTQSPTHLIKTRGQQVTLRCSSQSGHNTVSWYQQALGQGPQFIFQYYREEENGRGNFPPRFSGLQFPNYSSELNVNALELDDSALYLCASSLRDRSYEQYFGPGTRLTVT.

The chain couples TRBV7-2 to TRBJ2-5; D is unresolved. Trimming cost V 1 base and J 2 bases, with 8 bases left between them. Germline CDR1 is SGHTA and CDR2 is FQGNSA. This CDR3 is built from 14 residues. CDR3 bases: TGTGCCAGCAGCTTAGAGGTCAGGCAAGAGACCCAGTACTTC. Translation gives CASSLEVRQETQYF.

This clone was detected only a few times. This chain links TRBV28 with TRBJ1-5; D gene ambiguous. The CDR3 extends over 12 amino acids. CDR1 is MDHEN, CDR2 SYDVKM, per germline. The germline V and J ends were trimmed by 6 bases and 5 bases, with 8 bases remaining between them. In DNA form, the CDR3 reads TGTGCCAGCAGGAGGTGGGATCAGCCCCAGCATTTT. The encoded protein is CASRRWDQPQHF.

The genes are TRBV10-3 and TRBJ1-1; a weak D match, TRBD1 (6 bases). The germline V and J ends were trimmed by 4 bases and 0 bases, with 9 bases remaining between them. Germline CDR1 is ENHRY and CDR2 is SYGVKD. There are 14 residues in the CDR3. This chain's CDR3 is CAISGTGMNTEAFF. CDR3 coding DNA: TGTGCCATCAGTGGTACAGGGATGAACACTGAAGCTTTCTTT.

This clone was picked up one time. The chain recombines TRBV10-3 with TRBJ2-2; 8 bases fit TRBD1. CDR1 ENHRY and CDR2 SYGVKD come from the germline V gene. V was pared by 6 bases and J by 7 bases, with 13 bases of the junction left unmatched. CDR3 length: 16 residues. The CDR3 here is CAIRAGTGGFYGELFF. The CDR3 DNA follows: TGTGCCATCAGGGCCGGGACAGGAGGGTTTTACGGGGAGCTGTTTTTT.